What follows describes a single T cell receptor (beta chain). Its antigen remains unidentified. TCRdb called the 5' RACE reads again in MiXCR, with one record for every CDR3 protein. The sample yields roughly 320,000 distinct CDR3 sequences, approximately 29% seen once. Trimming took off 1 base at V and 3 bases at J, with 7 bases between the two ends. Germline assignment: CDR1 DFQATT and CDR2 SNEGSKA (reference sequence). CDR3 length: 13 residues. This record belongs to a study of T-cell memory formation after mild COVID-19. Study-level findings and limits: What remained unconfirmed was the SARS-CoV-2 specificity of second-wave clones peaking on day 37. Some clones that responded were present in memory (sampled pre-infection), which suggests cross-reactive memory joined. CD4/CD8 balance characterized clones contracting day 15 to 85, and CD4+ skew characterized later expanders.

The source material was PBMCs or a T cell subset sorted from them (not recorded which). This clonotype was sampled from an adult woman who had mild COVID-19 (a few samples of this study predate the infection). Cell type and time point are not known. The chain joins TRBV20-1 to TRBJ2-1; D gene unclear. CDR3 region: CSARVRSYNEQFF. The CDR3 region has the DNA TGCAGTGCTAGAGTCCGCAGCTACAATGAGCAGTTCTTC.